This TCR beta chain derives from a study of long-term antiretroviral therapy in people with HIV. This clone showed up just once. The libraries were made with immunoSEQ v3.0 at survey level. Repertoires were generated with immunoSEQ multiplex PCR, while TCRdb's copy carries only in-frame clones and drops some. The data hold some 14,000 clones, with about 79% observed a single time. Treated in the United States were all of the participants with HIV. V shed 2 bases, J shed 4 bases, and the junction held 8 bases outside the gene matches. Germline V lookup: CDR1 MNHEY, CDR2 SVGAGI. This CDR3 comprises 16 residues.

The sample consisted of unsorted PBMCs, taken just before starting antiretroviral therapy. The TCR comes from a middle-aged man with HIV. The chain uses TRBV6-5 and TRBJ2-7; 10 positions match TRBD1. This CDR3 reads CASSYGTGAHDYEQYF. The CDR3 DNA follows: TGTGCCAGCAGTTACGGGACAGGGGCCCACGATTACGAGCAGTACTTC.